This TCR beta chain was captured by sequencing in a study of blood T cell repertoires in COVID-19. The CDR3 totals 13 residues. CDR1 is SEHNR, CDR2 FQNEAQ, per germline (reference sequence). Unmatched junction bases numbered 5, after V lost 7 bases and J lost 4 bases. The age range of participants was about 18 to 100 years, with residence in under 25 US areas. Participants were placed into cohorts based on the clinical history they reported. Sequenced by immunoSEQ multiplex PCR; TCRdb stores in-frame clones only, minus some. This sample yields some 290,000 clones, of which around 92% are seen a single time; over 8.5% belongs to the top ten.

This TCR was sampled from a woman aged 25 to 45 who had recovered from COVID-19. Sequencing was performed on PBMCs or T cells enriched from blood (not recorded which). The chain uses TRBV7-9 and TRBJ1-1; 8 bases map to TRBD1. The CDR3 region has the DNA TGTGCCAGCACCGGACAGGGCTTCACTGAAGCTTTCTTT. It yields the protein CASTGQGFTEAFF.